The clone carrying this T cell receptor (beta chain) was seen repeatedly, ten times or more. The study profiled TCR beta VDJ and CDR3 using genomic DNA as template. Each CDR3 protein is one row after TCRdb ran MiXCR on the reads. The table records 210,000 or so distinct CDR3 sequences, roughly 53% of them present only once. V shed 2 bases, J shed 5 bases, and the junction held 3 bases outside the gene matches. This CDR3 has 14 residues. Germline V gene lookup returns CDR1 WNHNN and CDR2 SYGVQD (reference sequence). These data come from a study of CD8+CD57+ T cells in acquired aplastic anemia. Patients sequenced had flow cytometry evidence of CD8+CD57+ cell expansion.

The clonotype comes from a human donor with aplastic anemia. The chain employs TRBV10-1 and TRBJ2-1; 7 nucleotides line up with TRBD2. Sequenced: sorted CD4+, CD8+, or CD8+CD57+ T cells (not recorded which) from PBMCs. The CDR3 region is CASSESGEHNEQFF. CDR3 DNA sequence: TGCGCCAGCAGTGAGAGCGGGGAACACAATGAGCAGTTCTTC.